This TCR beta chain comes out of a study of T cells in Graves' hyperthyroidism and ophthalmopathy. Amplification of TCR beta CDR3 regions used RNA as the template. First-round RT-PCR targeting the TCR CDR3 was performed with the HTBI primer set. TCRdb processed the multiplex PCR reads anew with MiXCR; each CDR3 protein has one entry. The sample lists fewer than 750,000 distinct CDR3 sequences; just over 45% were seen once. V was shortened by 5 bases and J by 2 bases, with 13 bases between the two germline ends. The CDR3 sequence is 15 residues long. The V gene's germline CDR1 is MGHRA and CDR2 YSYEKL.

The sequenced sample consisted of peripheral blood or thyroid tissue (not recorded which). The rearrangement uses TRBV4-1 and TRBJ2-1; D is unresolved. The TCR originated in a woman under 30 with Graves' hyperthyroidism. The CDR3 reads CASSSGAGTYNEQFF. In DNA form, the CDR3 reads TGCGCCAGCAGCTCGGGTGCTGGAACCTACAATGAGCAGTTCTTC.